The clone carrying this TCR beta chain occurred many times. The antigen is not known. This sample is part of a study of T cells in Graves' hyperthyroidism and ophthalmopathy. Germline V gene lookup returns CDR1 SNHLY and CDR2 FYNNEI. The V gene lost 3 bases and the J gene lost 0 bases, with 11 bases spanning the gap. The CDR3 loop spans 15 amino acids. Amplified TCR beta CDR3 regions came from RNA transcripts. During a first-round RT-PCR of the TCR CDR3, the HTBI primer set was used. Via MiXCR, TCRdb re-called the multiplex PCR reads, giving one row per CDR3 protein. The sample has 600,000 to 750,000 distinct CDR3 sequences, approximately 15% seen once. Findings and limits, study-wide: A model of 13 V-J features distinguished ophthalmopathy from stable hyperthyroidism.

The V call is TRBV2, the J call TRBJ1-2; D is perhaps TRBD1 (6 bases). This receptor was taken from a man aged 45-60 years with Graves' hyperthyroidism. Sequencing used blood. For the CDR3, the DNA is TGTGCCAGCAGTGATAGGAGGACAGCTAACTATGGCTACACCTTC. Protein: CASSDRRTANYGYTF. Full variable domain (missing parts from reference TRBV2 and TRBJ1-2): EPEVTQTPSHQVTQMGQEVILRCVPISNHLYFYWYRQILGQKVEFLVSFYNNEISEKSEIFDDQFSVERPDGSNFTLKIRSTKLEDSAMYFCASSDRRTANYGYTFGSGTRLTVV.